At least ten counts were recorded for the clone carrying this T cell receptor (beta chain). A library of TCRbeta sequences, prepared with unique molecular identifiers, was generated. MiXCR, applied by TCRdb to the PCR reads, yields one record per CDR3 protein. The sample lists under 140,000 distinct CDR3 sequences, about 9.4% seen once, with around 8.2% in the top ten. The CDR3 runs 15 residues. Germline values: CDR1 MNHEY, CDR2 SMNVEV (reference sequence). Trimming left V 5 bases short and J 6 bases short, with 18 bases between. This specimen belongs to a study of T-cell reconstitution after alpha-beta-depleted transplantation in children.

The sequence derives from a human donor who donated a stem cell graft to a child with acute lymphoblastic leukemia. The sample here was PBMCs from the stem cell graft donor, taken from the stem cell graft. This chain joins TRBV27 and TRBJ2-3; possibly TRBD1 for D (6 bases). The CDR3 bases are TGTGCCAGCAGTGAGGACAGTCGGGGCCGTGATACGCAGTATTTT. Its protein is CASSEDSRGRDTQYF.